This T cell receptor (beta chain) was captured in a study of cytomegalovirus exposure and HLA in healthy donors. For the study at large: Findings of an earlier analysis included roughly 110 million unique TCR beta sequences from around 180 million T cells. Overall study findings and caveats: For most TCR sequences rarity was the rule, although some public TCRs occurred in many donors. Later analysis associated a missense DCLRE1C variant with TCR beta V- and J-gene trimming.

The PCR made use of 60 Vbeta and 13 Jbeta primers. Sequencing was performed with immunoSEQ multiplex PCR; in TCRdb, only in-frame clones are kept and a portion is missing. The table shows 33,000 or so clones, with approximately 76% occurring only once. Trimming took off 4 bases at V and 0 bases at J, with 7 bases between the two ends. Germline V gives CDR1 LNHDA, CDR2 SQIVND (reference sequence). The CDR3 consists of 14 residues. Worth noting for this clone: The antigen is not known.

The material sequenced was PBMCs. The receptor comes from a woman aged 25 to 39 in good health and CMV-seropositive. The chain has TRBV19 and TRBJ1-5; D call uncertain. This chain's CDR3 is CASSTQVSNQPQHF. The DNA for the CDR3 is TGTGCCAGTAGTACCCAGGTTAGCAATCAGCCCCAGCATTTT. The complete variable domain, with remaining parts taken from reference TRBV19 and TRBJ1-5, reads DGGITQSPKYLFRKEGQNVTLSCEQNLNHDAMYWYRQDPGQGLRLIYYSQIVNDFQKGDIAEGYSVSREKKESFPLTVTSAQKNPTAFYLCASSTQVSNQPQHFGDGTRLSIL.